This T cell receptor (beta chain) was profiled in a study of CD8+CD57+ T cells in acquired aplastic anemia. Study information: Each DNA sample taken from sorted CD4+ and CD8+ cells came to approximately 3.2 ug on average.

As to this clonotype: The antigen remains unidentified.

Study results and caveats: Patients shared 25 to 35 CD8+ CDR3 sequences with controls.

Patients picked for sequencing had shown CD8+CD57+ cell expansion detected by flow cytometry. Patients had received no therapy at the time of blood sampling. CDR3 and TCR beta VDJ profiling relied on a genomic DNA template. MiXCR was run by TCRdb on the reads, yielding one entry per CDR3 protein. The sample has around 200,000 distinct CDR3 sequences, less than 60% seen once; the top ten hold around 1.8%. The specimen was sorted CD4+, CD8+, or CD8+CD57+ T cells (not recorded which) from PBMCs. The sequence was obtained from a human donor with aplastic anemia.

CDR3 DNA sequence: TGTGCCAGTATCACAGGGTACTATGGCTACACCTTC. It yields the protein CASITGYYGYTF. The chain links TRBV9 to TRBJ1-2; D perhaps matches TRBD1 (6 bases). Germline V gene lookup returns CDR1 SGDLS and CDR2 YYNGEE. The CDR3 covers 12 residues. Trimming pared 8 bases from V and 3 bases from J, leaving 11 bases between.